The 32 T cell receptor beta chains below come from one sample, sequenced in a study of PD-L1 blockade in urothelial cancer. Here immunoSEQ multiplex PCR was the method, and the copy in TCRdb shows in-frame clones only, minus some. The sample yields 100,000 or so clones, around 85% seen once. This material consisted of PBMCs, taken around atezolizumab (anti-PD-L1) treatment. The source is a man aged 45-60 years with urothelial cancer.

The chain employs TRBV14 and TRBJ1-4; D remains unclear. This CDR3 is 14 amino acids long. CDR1 and CDR2 (germline): SGHDN, FVKESK. Trimming took off 1 base at V and 8 bases at J, with 11 bases between the two ends. CDR3 residues: CASSQVAGLEKLFF. CDR3 DNA: TGTGCCAGCAGCCAAGTAGCGGGGTTGGAAAAACTGTTTTTT.

The chain joins TRBV5-1 to TRBJ2-1; 7 positions match TRBD2. The CDR3 is made up of 15 amino acids. Germline CDR1 and CDR2: SGHRS and YFSETQ. The V gene end was trimmed by 7 bases and the J gene end by 4 bases; junction bases not matched to a gene: 11. The CDR3 DNA reads TGCGCCAGCTCCAAGGGAGGGACCTATTACAATGAGCAGTTCTTC. Protein product: CASSKGGTYYNEQFF.

This chain joins TRBV7-9 and TRBJ1-5; possibly TRBD1 for D (6 bases). CDR1 and CDR2 from the germline V gene are SEHNR and FQNEAQ (reference sequence). This CDR3 has 14 residues. V was shortened by 5 bases and J by 1 base, with 9 bases between the two germline ends. The CDR3 here is CASSHQGSNQPQHF. As DNA, the CDR3 is TGTGCCAGCAGCCACCAGGGGAGCAATCAGCCCCAGCATTTT.

This clone came up once. This rearrangement joins TRBV7-6 to TRBJ2-1, with 8 bases that match TRBD1. Germline V CDR1 and CDR2: SGHVS, FNYEAQ. CDR3 length equals 13 residues. Losses at the gene ends were 10 bases for V and 3 bases for J; bases not matched to a gene: 5. CDR3 sequence: CATGQGIYNEQFF. The CDR3 DNA is TGTGCCACCGGACAGGGTATCTACAATGAGCAGTTCTTC.

The CDR3 protein is CAIRSGTGAQETQYF. The CDR3 DNA sequence: TGTGCCATCAGGTCCGGGACAGGGGCCCAAGAGACCCAGTACTTC. The chain carries TRBV10-3 and TRBJ2-5; 10 nucleotides align to TRBD1. In germline, CDR1 is ENHRY, CDR2 SYGVKD. J was trimmed by 1 base and V by 6 bases; bases with no gene match: 5. The CDR3 is 15 amino acids.

The chain combines TRBV7-9 with TRBJ2-1; D not certain. The V end was cut by 7 bases, the J end by 4 bases, with 11 bases between. Germline V gives CDR1 SEHNR, CDR2 FQNEAQ (reference sequence). The CDR3 consists of 13 residues. The CDR3 nucleotides are TGTGCCAGCACCACCCCCCAGTACAATGAGCAGTTCTTC. It encodes CASTTPQYNEQFF.

The chain carries TRBV7-2 and TRBJ2-6; D is possibly TRBD2 (5 bases). The CDR3 has 18 amino acids. The V gene's germline CDR1 is SGHTA and CDR2 FQGNSA. Deletions cut 1 base from V and 0 bases from J, with 13 bases between. The CDR3 DNA sequence: TGTGCCAGCAGCTTAGGAGGTCTGCGGGCCTCTGGGGCCAACGTCCTGACTTTC. It codes for CASSLGGLRASGANVLTF.

J is TRBJ2-5 and V is TRBV27; the match to TRBD1 covers 8 bases. V trimming: 5 bases; J trimming: 1 base; junction bases outside the gene matches: 3. This CDR3 is built from 14 residues. CDR1 and CDR2 (germline): MNHEY, SMNVEV (reference sequence). CDR3 region: CASSHRGIQETQYF. CDR3 DNA: TGTGCCAGCAGTCACAGGGGGATCCAAGAGACCCAGTACTTC.

CDR3 in DNA: TGCGCCAGCAGTGACGTCGGACAGGTCGGCGGCTACACCTTC. The encoded protein is CASSDVGQVGGYTF. The genes are TRBV10-2 and TRBJ1-2, with 7 bases identical to TRBD1. Germline lookup yields CDR1 WSHSY and CDR2 SAAADI. The CDR3 consists of 14 residues. J gave up 8 bases and V 3 bases, and 9 bases lay outside the gene matches.

This chain links TRBV28 with TRBJ1-1; no clear D gene. The CDR3 is 11 residues long. Germline V lookup: CDR1 MDHEN, CDR2 SYDVKM. V dropped 6 bases and J dropped 11 bases, with 13 bases sitting between them. DNA for the CDR3: TGTGCCAGCAGCTTAGGCCACCTGGCTTTCTTT. As protein: CASSLGHLAFF.

Here the CDR3 DNA reads TGTGCCGGCGGAGGTGTTGAGAACTATGGCTACACCTTC. Encoded protein: CAGGGVENYGYTF. The V gene is TRBV28, the J gene TRBJ1-2; D ambiguous. Germline assignment: CDR1 MDHEN and CDR2 SYDVKM. This CDR3 has 13 amino acids. Trimming removed 11 bases at V and 2 bases at J, with 15 bases between.

The CDR3: CASSQQSGSRETQYF. DNA of the CDR3: TGTGCCAGCAGCCAACAAAGCGGGAGCCGGGAGACCCAGTACTTC. The chain couples TRBV4-2 to TRBJ2-5; 8 positions agree with TRBD2. The V gene end was trimmed by 2 bases and the J gene end by 5 bases; junction bases not matched to a gene: 7. CDR3 length equals 15 residues. Per the germline V gene, CDR1 is LGHNA and CDR2 is YNFKEQ.

V is TRBV6-5 and J is TRBJ2-3; D gene uncertain. V lost 10 bases and J 2 bases, leaving 16 bases between the germline ends. Germline loops: CDR1 MNHEY, CDR2 SVGAGI. The CDR3 spans 14 residues. CDR3 DNA sequence: TGTGCCACCCAAAGGAGTAGTTACACAGATACGCAGTATTTT. This translates into CATQRSSYTDTQYF.

This clone was observed a handful of times. J is TRBJ2-1 and V is TRBV19; 7 positions agree with TRBD1. Germline lookup yields CDR1 LNHDA and CDR2 SQIVND (reference sequence). Trimming removed 5 bases from V and 14 bases from J; junction bases left unmatched: 21. The CDR3 spans 16 residues. CDR3 residues: CASSLTLTGINRKEFF. The CDR3 DNA reads TGTGCCAGTAGTCTGACGCTGACAGGGATCAATCGTAAGGAGTTCTTC.

CDR3 in DNA: TGTGCCAGCAGTTTAGGTCTCAGCTATGGCTACACCTTC. Its translation is CASSLGLSYGYTF. The chain uses TRBV28 and TRBJ1-2; the D is unclear. This CDR3 is built from 13 residues. Germline V gene lookup returns CDR1 MDHEN and CDR2 SYDVKM. Deletions cut 2 bases from V and 4 bases from J, with 8 bases between.

The V call is TRBV10-2, the J call TRBJ2-5, with D possibly being TRBD2 (5 bases). CDR3 length: 17 residues. Germline loops: CDR1 WSHSY, CDR2 SAAADI. The V end lost 0 bases, the J end lost 4 bases, and 18 bases lay between the germline ends. The CDR3 DNA reads as TGCGCCAGCAGTGAGTCGTCGCGGGTAACTTCGGGAGAGACCCAGTACTTC. Translated: CASSESSRVTSGETQYF.

The CDR3 spells CASKLGQYNEQFF. DNA of the CDR3: TGTGCCAGCAAGCTCGGACAGTACAATGAGCAGTTCTTC. The chain combines TRBV28 with TRBJ2-1, with D possibly matching TRBD1 (6 bases). CDR1 and CDR2 (germline): MDHEN, SYDVKM. CDR3 length: 13 residues. V gave up 7 bases and J gave up 4 bases, with 11 bases separating them.

The J gene is TRBJ2-1, the V gene TRBV5-1; the D is unclear. Deletions cut 4 bases from V and 5 bases from J, with 13 bases between. Germline V gene sequence: CDR1 SGHRS, CDR2 YFSETQ. The CDR3 runs 14 residues. The CDR3 loop is CASSRGDGDNEQFF. The CDR3 DNA follows: TGCGCCAGCAGCAGAGGAGACGGCGACAATGAGCAGTTCTTC.

The CDR3 region has the DNA TGTGCCAGCTCACGCGACCAACAGGTTTTTACGCAGTATTTT. Translated: CASSRDQQVFTQYF. The V and J genes are TRBV18 and TRBJ2-3; tentative D call: TRBD1 (5 bases). Trimming took off 4 bases at V and 8 bases at J, with 16 bases between the two ends. Germline V CDR1 and CDR2: KGHSH, LQKENI. The CDR3 contains 14 residues.

The chain joins TRBV5-4 to TRBJ2-1; 11 positions match TRBD1. The length of the CDR3 is 14 residues. In germline, CDR1 is SGHNT, CDR2 YYREEE (reference sequence). V lost 4 bases, J lost 9 bases, and 6 bases stayed unmatched. Here the CDR3 DNA reads TGTGCCAGCAGCCGGGACAGGGGGGCGTTTGAGCAGTTCTTC. Amino acids: CASSRDRGAFEQFF.

V gene TRBV7-9 combines with J gene TRBJ1-2; D remains unclear. V lost 1 base and J 8 bases, leaving 14 bases between the germline ends. The CDR3 runs 14 residues. CDR1 is SEHNR, CDR2 FQNEAQ, per germline (reference sequence). CDR3 DNA sequence: TGTGCCAGCAGCTTAGTACAGCCGCCCTCGGGCTACACCTTC. It specifies CASSLVQPPSGYTF. The full variable domain, with the rest looked up from reference TRBV7-9 and TRBJ1-2, is DTGVSQNPRHKITKRGQNVTFRCDPISEHNRLYWYRQTLGQGPEFLTYFQNEAQLEKSRLLSDRFSAERPKGSFSTLEIQRTEQGDSAMYLCASSLVQPPSGYTFGSGTRLTVV.

The chain carries TRBV7-8 and TRBJ2-7; TRBD1 matches at 10 bases. The junction had 10 bases not matched to a gene; V was cut back by 0 bases and J by 11 bases. The germline V gene encodes CDR1 SGHVS and CDR2 FQNEAQ. The CDR3 length is 15 residues. The CDR3 region is CASSLATGTGANKYF. CDR3 nucleotide sequence: TGTGCCAGCAGCTTAGCGACCGGGACAGGGGCTAATAAGTACTTC.

This chain links TRBV10-3 with TRBJ2-1; tentative D call: TRBD1 (6 bases). CDR1 ENHRY and CDR2 SYGVKD come from the germline V gene. V lost 9 bases and J 1 base, leaving 7 bases between the germline ends. This CDR3 is 12 amino acids long. In DNA form, the CDR3 reads TGTGCCATGGGACAATCCTACAATGAGCAGTTCTTC. Amino acid sequence: CAMGQSYNEQFF.

The gene calls are TRBV7-2 and TRBJ2-1; D is uncertain. The germline V and J ends were trimmed by 5 bases and 9 bases, with 20 bases remaining between them. From germline, CDR1 is SGHTA and CDR2 FQGNSA. The CDR3 extends over 15 amino acids. CDR3 amino acids: CASSPPERIRGEQFF. The CDR3 DNA is TGTGCCAGCAGCCCCCCAGAGAGAATTCGCGGTGAGCAGTTCTTC.

The chain carries TRBV4-2 and TRBJ2-7; 13 bases align to TRBD2. V trimming: 2 bases; J trimming: 1 base; junction bases outside the gene matches: 2. In germline, CDR1 is LGHNA, CDR2 YNFKEQ. The CDR3 runs 16 residues. The CDR3 region has the DNA TGTGCCAGCAGCCAACCACTAGCGGGGGGGTCCTACGAGCAGTACTTC. Translation: CASSQPLAGGSYEQYF.

This rearrangement joins TRBV19 to TRBJ2-1, with 10 nucleotides matching TRBD1. CDR3 length equals 16 residues. Germline-derived CDR1 and CDR2 are LNHDA and SQIVND (reference sequence). Trimming cost V 5 bases and J 4 bases; bases outside gene matches: 8. The CDR3 DNA is TGTGCCAGTAGTTTCACCGGGACAGGGGCTTACAATGAGCAGTTCTTC. As protein: CASSFTGTGAYNEQFF.

The chain employs TRBV7-8 and TRBJ2-1; tentatively, D is TRBD1 (5 bases). V lost 5 bases and J 9 bases, leaving 11 bases between the germline ends. Germline V gene sequence: CDR1 SGHVS, CDR2 FQNEAQ. This CDR3 has 12 residues. CDR3 in DNA: TGTGCCAGCAGCCCCCTCAGGGTTGAGCAGTTCTTC. Protein: CASSPLRVEQFF.

This CDR3 reads CASSLPGQGADEQFF. DNA for the CDR3: TGTGCCAGCAGCTTGCCGGGACAGGGTGCGGATGAGCAGTTCTTC. This sequence joins TRBV7-9 and TRBJ2-1; the match to TRBD1 covers 9 bases. V gave up 3 bases and J gave up 8 bases; unmatched junction bases: 8. In germline, CDR1 is SEHNR, CDR2 FQNEAQ (reference sequence). The CDR3 consists of 15 residues.

The count of this clone is one. J is TRBJ2-2 and V is TRBV5-1; 7 nucleotides line up with TRBD1. CDR3 length: 14 residues. Germline values: CDR1 SGHRS, CDR2 YFSETQ. The trim removed 4 bases at V and 6 bases at J, leaving 6 bases unmatched. The CDR3 spells CASSPGQLAGELFF. The CDR3 nucleotides read TGCGCCAGCAGCCCGGGACAGTTAGCCGGGGAGCTGTTTTTT. The full variable domain, its missing parts supplied by reference TRBV5-1 and TRBJ2-2, is KAGVTQTPRYLIKTRGQQVTLSCSPISGHRSVSWYQQTPGQGLQFLFEYFSETQRNKGNFPGRFSGRQFSNSRSEMNVSTLELGDSALYLCASSPGQLAGELFFGEGSRLTVL.

The chain is built from TRBV7-9 and TRBJ2-2; tentative D call: TRBD2 (6 bases). Germline V gives CDR1 SEHNR, CDR2 FQNEAQ (reference sequence). Trimming pared 2 bases from V and 6 bases from J, leaving 10 bases between. The CDR3 is 14 amino acids. The chain's CDR3 is CASSLRETAGELFF. Here the CDR3 DNA reads TGTGCCAGCAGCTTACGGGAGACGGCCGGGGAGCTGTTTTTT.

The rearrangement joins TRBV6-5 to TRBJ2-7; D ambiguous. The CDR3 runs to 14 residues. The V end lost 0 bases, the J end lost 0 bases, and 6 bases lay between the germline ends. The germline CDR1 and CDR2 sequences are MNHEY and SVGAGI. The CDR3: CASSYSHNSYEQYF. The DNA for the CDR3 is TGTGCCAGCAGTTACTCGCACAACTCCTACGAGCAGTACTTC.

The CDR3 sequence is CASSKRGLDSGTVAFF. The CDR3 DNA is TGTGCCAGCAGCAAACGGGGGTTAGATTCAGGGACAGTAGCTTTCTTT. The rearrangement joins TRBV21-1 to TRBJ1-1; the table's D call, TRBD1, was not checked against the DNA. TRBV21-1 is classified as a pseudogene. This CDR3 is built from 16 residues.